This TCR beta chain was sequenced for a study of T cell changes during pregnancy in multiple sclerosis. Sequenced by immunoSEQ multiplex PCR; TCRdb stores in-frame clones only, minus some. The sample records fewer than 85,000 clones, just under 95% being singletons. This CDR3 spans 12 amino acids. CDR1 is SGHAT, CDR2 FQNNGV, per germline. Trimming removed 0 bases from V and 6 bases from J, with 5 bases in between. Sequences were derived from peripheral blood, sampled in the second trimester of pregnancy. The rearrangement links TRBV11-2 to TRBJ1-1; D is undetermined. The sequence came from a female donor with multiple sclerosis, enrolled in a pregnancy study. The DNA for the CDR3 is TGTGCCAGCAGCTTAGACGGGTCTGAAGCTTTCTTT. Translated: CASSLDGSEAFF.